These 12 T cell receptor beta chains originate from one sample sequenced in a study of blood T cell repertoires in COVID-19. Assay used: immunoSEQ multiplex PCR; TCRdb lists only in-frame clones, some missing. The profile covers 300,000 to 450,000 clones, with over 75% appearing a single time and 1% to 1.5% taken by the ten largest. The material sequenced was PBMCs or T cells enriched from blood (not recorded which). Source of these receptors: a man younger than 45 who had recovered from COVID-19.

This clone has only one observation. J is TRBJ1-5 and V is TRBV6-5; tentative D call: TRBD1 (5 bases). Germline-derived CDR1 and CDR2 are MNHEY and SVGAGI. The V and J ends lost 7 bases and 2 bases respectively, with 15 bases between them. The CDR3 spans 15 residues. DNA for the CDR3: TGTGCCAGCACCCCAGGGTATGGGGGCAATCAGCCCCAGCATTTT. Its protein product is CASTPGYGGNQPQHF.

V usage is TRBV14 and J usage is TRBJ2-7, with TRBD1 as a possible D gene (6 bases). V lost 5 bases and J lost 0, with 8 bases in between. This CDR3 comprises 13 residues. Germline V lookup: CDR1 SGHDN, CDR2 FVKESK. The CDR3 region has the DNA TGTGCCAGCAGCGGACAGAACTCCTACGAGCAGTACTTC. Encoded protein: CASSGQNSYEQYF. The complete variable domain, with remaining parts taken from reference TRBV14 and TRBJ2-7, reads EAGVTQFPSHSVIEKGQTVTLRCDPISGHDNLYWYRRVMGKEIKFLLHFVKESKQDESGMPNNRFLAERTGGTYSTLKVQPAELEDSGVYFCASSGQNSYEQYFGPGTRLTVT.

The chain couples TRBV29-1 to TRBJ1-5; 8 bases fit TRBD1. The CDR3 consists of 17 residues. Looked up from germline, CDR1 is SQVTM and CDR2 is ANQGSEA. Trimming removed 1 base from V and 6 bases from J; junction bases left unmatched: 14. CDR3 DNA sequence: TGCAGCGTTGAAGGCAGGGGGCAGACAGTGGGGATTCAGCCCCAGCATTTT. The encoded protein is CSVEGRGQTVGIQPQHF.

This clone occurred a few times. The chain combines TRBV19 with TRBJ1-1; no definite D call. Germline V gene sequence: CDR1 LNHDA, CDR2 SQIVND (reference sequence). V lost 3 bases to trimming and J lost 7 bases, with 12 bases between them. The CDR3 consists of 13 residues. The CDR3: CASSIAGSREAFF. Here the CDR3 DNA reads TGTGCCAGTAGTATCGCCGGGAGCCGTGAAGCTTTCTTT.

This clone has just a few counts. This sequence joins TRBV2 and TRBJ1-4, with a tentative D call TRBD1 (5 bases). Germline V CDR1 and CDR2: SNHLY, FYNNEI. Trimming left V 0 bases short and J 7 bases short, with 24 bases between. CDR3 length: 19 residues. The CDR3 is CASSEARMVDMWGGEKLFF. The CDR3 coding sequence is TGTGCCAGCAGTGAAGCACGAATGGTGGACATGTGGGGGGGTGAAAAACTGTTTTTT.

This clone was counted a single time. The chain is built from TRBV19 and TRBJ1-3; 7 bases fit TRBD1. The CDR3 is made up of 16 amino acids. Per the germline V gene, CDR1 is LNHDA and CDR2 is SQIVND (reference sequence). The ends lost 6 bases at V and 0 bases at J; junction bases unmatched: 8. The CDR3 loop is CASSPQDRHSGNTIYF. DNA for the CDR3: TGTGCCAGTAGCCCCCAGGACAGGCACTCTGGAAACACCATATATTTT. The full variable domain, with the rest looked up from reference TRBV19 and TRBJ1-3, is DGGITQSPKYLFRKEGQNVTLSCEQNLNHDAMYWYRQDPGQGLRLIYYSQIVNDFQKGDIAEGYSVSREKKESFPLTVTSAQKNPTAFYLCASSPQDRHSGNTIYFGEGSWLTVV.

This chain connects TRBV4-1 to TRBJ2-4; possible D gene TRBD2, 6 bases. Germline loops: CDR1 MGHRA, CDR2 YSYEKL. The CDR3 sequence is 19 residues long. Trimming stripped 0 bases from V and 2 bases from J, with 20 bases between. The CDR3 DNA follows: TGCGCCAGCAGCCAAGAGAAGCGGCGGACTAATGGGACCAAAAACATTCAGTACTTC. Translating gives CASSQEKRRTNGTKNIQYF.

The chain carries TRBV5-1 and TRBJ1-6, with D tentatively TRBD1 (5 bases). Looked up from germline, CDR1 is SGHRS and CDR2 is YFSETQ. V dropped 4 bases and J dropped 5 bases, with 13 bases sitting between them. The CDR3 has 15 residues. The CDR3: CASSGRESHNSPLHF. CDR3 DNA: TGCGCCAGCAGCGGCAGGGAAAGTCATAATTCACCCCTCCACTTT.

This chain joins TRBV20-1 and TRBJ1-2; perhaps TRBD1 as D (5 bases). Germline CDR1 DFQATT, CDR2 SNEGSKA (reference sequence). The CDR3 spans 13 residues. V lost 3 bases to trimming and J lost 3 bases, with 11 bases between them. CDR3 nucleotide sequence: TGCAGTGCTAGTAAGGGGATTGACTATGGCTACACCTTC. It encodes CSASKGIDYGYTF.

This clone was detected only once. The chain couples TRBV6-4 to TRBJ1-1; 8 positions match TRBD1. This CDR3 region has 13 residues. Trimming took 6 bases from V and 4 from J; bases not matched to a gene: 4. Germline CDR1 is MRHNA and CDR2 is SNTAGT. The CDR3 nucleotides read TGTGCCAGCAGCGAGACAGGGGCCACTGAAGCTTTCTTT. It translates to CASSETGATEAFF.

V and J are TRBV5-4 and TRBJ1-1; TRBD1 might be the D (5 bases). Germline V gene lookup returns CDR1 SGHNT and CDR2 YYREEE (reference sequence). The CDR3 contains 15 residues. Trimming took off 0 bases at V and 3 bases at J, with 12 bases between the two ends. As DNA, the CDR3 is TGTGCCAGCAGCTTGGGTCTGGGGCTAGACACTGAAGCTTTCTTT. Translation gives CASSLGLGLDTEAFF.

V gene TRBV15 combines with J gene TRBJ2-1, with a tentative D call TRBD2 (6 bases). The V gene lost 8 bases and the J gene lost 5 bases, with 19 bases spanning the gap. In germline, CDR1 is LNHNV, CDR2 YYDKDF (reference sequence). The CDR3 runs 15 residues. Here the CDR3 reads CATALLGGGNNEQFF. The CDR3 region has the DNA TGTGCCACCGCGTTGCTGGGGGGAGGCAACAATGAGCAGTTCTTC.